The clone carrying this T cell receptor beta chain was seen at least ten times. What it recognizes is unknown. This specimen comes from a study of T cell repertoires in cytomegalovirus infection. Overall study context: Based on public TCR beta signatures, there were indications of CMV infection and of a matching HLA type.

MiXCR, applied by TCRdb to the reads, yields one record per CDR3 protein. This table holds some 320,000 distinct CDR3 sequences, around a tenth found once. From germline, CDR1 is MGHRA and CDR2 YSYEKL. This CDR3 is 16 amino acids long. The germline V and J ends were trimmed by 0 bases and 7 bases, with 13 bases remaining between them. Regarding the study as a whole: The cumulative frequency of public TCR beta families distinguished individuals who carried CMV together with the relevant HLA. In two of eight donors, the top clonotype was HLA-C-restricted CMV-specific.

The receptor comes from a human donor in good health (CMV status not recorded). Some clones in this sample may be carry-over from other donors' samples. Material: PBMCs. The chain employs TRBV4-1 and TRBJ1-6; tentatively, D is TRBD1 (5 bases). This CDR3 reads CASSQDLGATNSPLHF. The CDR3 DNA sequence: TGCGCCAGCAGCCAAGATTTAGGGGCCACGAATTCACCCCTCCACTTT.